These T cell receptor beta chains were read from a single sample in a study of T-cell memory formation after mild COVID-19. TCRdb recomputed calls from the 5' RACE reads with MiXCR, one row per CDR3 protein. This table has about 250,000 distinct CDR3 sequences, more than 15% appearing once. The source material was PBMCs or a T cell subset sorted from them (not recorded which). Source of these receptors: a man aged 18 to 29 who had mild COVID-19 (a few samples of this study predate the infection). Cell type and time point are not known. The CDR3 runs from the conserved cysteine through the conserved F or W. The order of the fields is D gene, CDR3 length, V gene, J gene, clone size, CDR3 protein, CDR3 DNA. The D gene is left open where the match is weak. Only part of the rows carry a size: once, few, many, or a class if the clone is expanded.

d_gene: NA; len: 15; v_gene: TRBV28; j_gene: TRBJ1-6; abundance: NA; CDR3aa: CASLPPGTANSPLHF; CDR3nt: TGTGCCAGCTTACCCCCCGGGACTGCTAATTCACCCCTCCACTTT
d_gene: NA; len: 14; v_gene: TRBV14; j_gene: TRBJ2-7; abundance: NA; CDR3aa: CASSPQQGSYEQYF; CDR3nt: TGTGCCAGCAGCCCGCAACAGGGTTCGTATGAGCAGTACTTC
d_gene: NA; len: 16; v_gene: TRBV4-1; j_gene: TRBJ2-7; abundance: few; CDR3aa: CASSQNQKGPAYEQYF; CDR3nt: TGCGCCAGCAGCCAAAACCAAAAGGGCCCGGCCTACGAGCAGTACTTC
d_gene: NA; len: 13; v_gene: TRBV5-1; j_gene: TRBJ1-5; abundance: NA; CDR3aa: CASSYLGDAPQHF; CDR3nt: TGCGCCAGCAGTTATTTGGGGGATGCGCCCCAGCATTTT
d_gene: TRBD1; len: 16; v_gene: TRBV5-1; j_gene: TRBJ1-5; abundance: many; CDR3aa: CASSLGGGGGNQPQHF; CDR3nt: TGCGCCAGCAGCTTGGGCGGAGGGGGCGGCAATCAGCCCCAGCATTTT
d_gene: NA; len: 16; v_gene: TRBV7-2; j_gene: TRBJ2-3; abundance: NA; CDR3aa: CASRSPPGLSTDTQYF; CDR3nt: TGTGCCAGCAGGTCCCCCCCGGGACTTTCCACAGATACGCAGTATTTT
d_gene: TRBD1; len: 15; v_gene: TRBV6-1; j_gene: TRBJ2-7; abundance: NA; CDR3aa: CASNRSGTGAREQYF; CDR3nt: TGTGCCAGCAACCGATCGGGGACAGGGGCTCGGGAGCAGTACTTC
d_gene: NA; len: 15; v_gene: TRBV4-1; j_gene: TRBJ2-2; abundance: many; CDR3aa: CASSQGVGGGGELFF; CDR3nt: TGCGCCAGCAGCCAAGGGGTAGGGGGAGGCGGGGAGCTGTTTTTT
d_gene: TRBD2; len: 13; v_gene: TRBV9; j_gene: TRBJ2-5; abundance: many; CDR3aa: CASSEGLAVTQYF; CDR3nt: TGTGCCAGCAGCGAGGGACTAGCCGTGACCCAGTACTTC
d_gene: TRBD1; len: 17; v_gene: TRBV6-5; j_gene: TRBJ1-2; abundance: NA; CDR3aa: CASGPRQGLEGPYGYTF; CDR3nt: TGTGCCAGCGGACCACGACAGGGGCTAGAGGGTCCATATGGCTACACCTTC
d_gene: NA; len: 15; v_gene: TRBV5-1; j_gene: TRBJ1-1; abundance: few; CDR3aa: CASSLDGILRAEAFF; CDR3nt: TGCGCCAGCAGCTTGGATGGTATCTTGCGGGCTGAAGCTTTCTTT
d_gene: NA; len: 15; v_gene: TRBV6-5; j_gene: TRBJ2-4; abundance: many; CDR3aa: CASRMTAGRENIQYF; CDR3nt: TGTGCCAGCAGGATGACCGCAGGGCGAGAAAACATTCAGTACTTC
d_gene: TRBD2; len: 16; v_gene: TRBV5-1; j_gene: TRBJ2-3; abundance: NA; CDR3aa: CASSLASAGGTDTQYF; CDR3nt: TGCGCCAGCAGCTTGGCCTCAGCGGGGGGAACAGATACGCAGTATTTT
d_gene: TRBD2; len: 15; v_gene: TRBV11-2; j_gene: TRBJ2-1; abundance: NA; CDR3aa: CASSLGLASYNEQFF; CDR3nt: TGTGCCAGCAGCTTAGGACTAGCTTCTTACAATGAGCAGTTCTTC
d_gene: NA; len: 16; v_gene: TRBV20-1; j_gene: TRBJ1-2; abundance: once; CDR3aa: CSARVPRIRVAAGYTF; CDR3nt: TGCAGTGCTAGAGTCCCCCGTATAAGGGTCGCCGCCGGCTACACCTTC
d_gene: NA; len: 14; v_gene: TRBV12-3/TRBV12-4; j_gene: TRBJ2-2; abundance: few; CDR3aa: CASSLRQGTGELFF; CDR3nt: TGTGCCAGCAGTTTAAGGCAGGGGACCGGGGAGCTGTTTTTT
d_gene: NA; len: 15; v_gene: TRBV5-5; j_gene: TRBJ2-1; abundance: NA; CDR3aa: CASSLGGVADNEQFF; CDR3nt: TGTGCCAGCAGCTTGGGCGGGGTAGCGGACAATGAGCAGTTCTTC
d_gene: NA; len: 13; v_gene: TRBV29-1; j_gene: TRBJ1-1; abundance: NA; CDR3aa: CSVAGTANTEAFF; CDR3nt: TGCAGCGTAGCCGGGACGGCGAACACTGAAGCTTTCTTT
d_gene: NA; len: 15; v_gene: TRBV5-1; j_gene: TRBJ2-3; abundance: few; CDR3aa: CASSLADSLMDTQYF; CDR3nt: TGCGCCAGCAGCTTGGCGGACAGTCTCATGGATACGCAGTATTTT
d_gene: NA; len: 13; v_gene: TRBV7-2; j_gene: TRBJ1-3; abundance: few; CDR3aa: CASSLANGNTIYF; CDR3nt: TGTGCCAGCAGCCTCGCTAACGGAAACACCATATATTTT
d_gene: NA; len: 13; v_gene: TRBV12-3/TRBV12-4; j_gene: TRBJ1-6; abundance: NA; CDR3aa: CATRETYNSPLHF; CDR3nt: TGTGCCACCCGGGAAACTTATAATTCACCCCTCCACTTT
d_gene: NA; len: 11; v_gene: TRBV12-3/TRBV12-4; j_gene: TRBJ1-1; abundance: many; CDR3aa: CASSLAVEAFF; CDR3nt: TGTGCCAGCAGTTTAGCGGTTGAAGCTTTCTTT
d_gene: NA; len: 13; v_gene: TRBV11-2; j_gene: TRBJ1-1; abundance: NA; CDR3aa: CASSFNRETEAFF; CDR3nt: TGTGCCAGCAGCTTTAACAGGGAAACTGAAGCTTTCTTT
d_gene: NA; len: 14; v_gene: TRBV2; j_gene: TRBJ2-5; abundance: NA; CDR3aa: CASGGRGDKETQYF; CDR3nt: TGTGCCAGCGGTGGACGAGGAGATAAAGAGACCCAGTACTTC
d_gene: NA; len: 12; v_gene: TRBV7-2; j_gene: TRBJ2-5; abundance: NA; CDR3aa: CASSQSGETQYF; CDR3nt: TGTGCCAGCAGCCAGAGCGGTGAGACCCAGTACTTC
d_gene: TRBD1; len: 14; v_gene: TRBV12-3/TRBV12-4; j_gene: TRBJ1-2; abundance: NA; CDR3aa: CASSLAGQSYGYTF; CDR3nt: TGTGCCAGCAGTTTAGCGGGACAGAGCTATGGCTACACCTTC
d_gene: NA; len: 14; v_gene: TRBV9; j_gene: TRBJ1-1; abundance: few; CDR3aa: CASTPPTPNTEAFF; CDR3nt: TGTGCCAGCACCCCTCCGACCCCGAACACTGAAGCTTTCTTT
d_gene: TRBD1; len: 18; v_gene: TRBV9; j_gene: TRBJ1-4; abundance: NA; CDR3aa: CASSPRDRGTATNEKLFF; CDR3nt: TGTGCCAGCAGCCCCCGGGACAGGGGTACTGCAACTAATGAAAAACTGTTTTTT
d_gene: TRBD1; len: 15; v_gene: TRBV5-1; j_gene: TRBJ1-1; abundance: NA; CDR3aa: CASSWWSRDSPEAFF; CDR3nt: TGCGCCAGCAGCTGGTGGTCCCGGGACAGCCCTGAAGCTTTCTTT
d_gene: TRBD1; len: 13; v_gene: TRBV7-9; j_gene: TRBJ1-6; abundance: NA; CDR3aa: CASSGTGQSPLHF; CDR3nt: TGTGCCAGCAGTGGGACAGGGCAATCACCCCTCCACTTT
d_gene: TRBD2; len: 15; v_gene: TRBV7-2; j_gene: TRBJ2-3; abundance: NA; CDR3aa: CASSISGGNTDTQYF; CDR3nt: TGTGCCAGCAGCATAAGCGGGGGTAACACAGATACGCAGTATTTT
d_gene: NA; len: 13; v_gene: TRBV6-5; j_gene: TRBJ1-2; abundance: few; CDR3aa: CASSYGTNYGYTF; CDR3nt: TGTGCCAGCAGTTACGGAACCAACTATGGCTACACCTTC
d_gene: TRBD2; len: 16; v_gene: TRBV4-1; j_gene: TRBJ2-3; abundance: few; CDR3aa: CASSHQPGGPEDTQYF; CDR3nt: TGCGCCAGCAGCCACCAGCCGGGGGGGCCCGAAGATACGCAGTATTTT
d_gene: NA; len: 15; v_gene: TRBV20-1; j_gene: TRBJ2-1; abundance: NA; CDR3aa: CSARPPGSSYNEQFF; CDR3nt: TGCAGTGCTCGACCGCCAGGTAGCTCCTACAATGAGCAGTTCTTC
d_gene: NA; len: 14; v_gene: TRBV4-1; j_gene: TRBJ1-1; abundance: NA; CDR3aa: CASSQTTLYTEAFF; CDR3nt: TGCGCCAGCAGCCAGACAACCCTTTACACTGAAGCTTTCTTT
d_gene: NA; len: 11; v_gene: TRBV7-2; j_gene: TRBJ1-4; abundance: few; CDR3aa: CASSLGGKLFF; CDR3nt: TGTGCCAGCAGCTTAGGTGGAAAACTGTTTTTT
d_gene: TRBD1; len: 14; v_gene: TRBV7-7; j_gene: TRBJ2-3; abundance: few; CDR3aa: CASSQTGFLDTQYF; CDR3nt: TGTGCTAGCAGCCAGACAGGGTTCCTGGATACGCAGTATTTT
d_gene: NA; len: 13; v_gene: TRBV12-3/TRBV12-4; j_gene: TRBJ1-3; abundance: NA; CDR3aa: CASSRSSGNTIYF; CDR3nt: TGTGCCAGCAGTAGGAGCTCTGGAAACACCATATATTTT
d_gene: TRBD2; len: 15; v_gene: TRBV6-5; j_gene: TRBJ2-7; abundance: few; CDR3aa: CASSSPGLAGGKQYF; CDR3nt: TGTGCCAGCAGCTCCCCCGGACTAGCGGGGGGCAAGCAGTACTTC
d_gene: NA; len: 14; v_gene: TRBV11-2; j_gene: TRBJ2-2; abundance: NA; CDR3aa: CASSQTRNTGELFF; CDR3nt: TGTGCCAGCAGCCAGACTAGAAACACCGGGGAGCTGTTTTTT
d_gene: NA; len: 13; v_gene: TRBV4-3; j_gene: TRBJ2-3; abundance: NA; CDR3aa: CASSKAGADTQYF; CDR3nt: TGCGCCAGCAGCAAAGCGGGTGCAGATACGCAGTATTTT
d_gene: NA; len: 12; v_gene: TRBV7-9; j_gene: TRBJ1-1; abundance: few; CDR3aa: CASSFRGEGAFF; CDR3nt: TGTGCCAGCAGCTTCAGGGGCGAGGGGGCTTTCTTT
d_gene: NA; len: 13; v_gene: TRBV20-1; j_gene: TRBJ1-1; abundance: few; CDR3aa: CSAREGLNTEAFF; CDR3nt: TGCAGTGCTAGGGAGGGTTTGAACACTGAAGCTTTCTTT
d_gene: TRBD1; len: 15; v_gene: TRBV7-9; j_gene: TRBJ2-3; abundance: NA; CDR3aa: CASSLTGDPTDTQYF; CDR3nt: TGTGCCAGCAGCTTGACAGGGGACCCTACAGATACGCAGTATTTT
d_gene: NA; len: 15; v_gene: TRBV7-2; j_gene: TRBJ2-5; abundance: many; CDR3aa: CASSQQRAPEETQYF; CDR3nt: TGTGCCAGCAGCCAACAGCGGGCCCCCGAGGAGACCCAGTACTTC
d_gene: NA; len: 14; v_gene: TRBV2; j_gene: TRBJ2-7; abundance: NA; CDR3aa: CASSEGPGAGEQYF; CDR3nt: TGTGCCAGCAGTGAAGGCCCCGGGGCGGGCGAGCAGTACTTC
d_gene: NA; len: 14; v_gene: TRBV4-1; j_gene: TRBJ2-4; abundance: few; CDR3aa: CASSQEQAKNIQYF; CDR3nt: TGCGCCAGCAGCCAAGAACAGGCCAAAAACATTCAGTACTTC